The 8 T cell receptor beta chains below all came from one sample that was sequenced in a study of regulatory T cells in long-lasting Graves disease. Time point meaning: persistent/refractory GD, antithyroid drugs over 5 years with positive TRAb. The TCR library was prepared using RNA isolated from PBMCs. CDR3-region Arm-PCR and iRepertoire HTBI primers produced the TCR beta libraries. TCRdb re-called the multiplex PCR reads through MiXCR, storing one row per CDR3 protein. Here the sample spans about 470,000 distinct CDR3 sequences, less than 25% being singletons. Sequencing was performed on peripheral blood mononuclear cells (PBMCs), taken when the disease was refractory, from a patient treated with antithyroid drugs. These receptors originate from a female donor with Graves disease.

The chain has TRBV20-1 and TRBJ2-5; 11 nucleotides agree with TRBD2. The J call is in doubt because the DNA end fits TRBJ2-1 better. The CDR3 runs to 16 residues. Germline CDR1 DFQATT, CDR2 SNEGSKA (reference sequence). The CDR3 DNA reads TGCAGTGCTAGAGAGGGTTTAGCGGGAGGGGGGGGGTCTCAGTTCTTC. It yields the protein CSAREGLAGGGGSQFF.

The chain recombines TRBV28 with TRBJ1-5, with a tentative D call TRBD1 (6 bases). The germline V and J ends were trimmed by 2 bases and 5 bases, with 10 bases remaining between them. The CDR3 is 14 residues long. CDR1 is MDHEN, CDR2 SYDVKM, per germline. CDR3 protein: CASSLDRNYQPQHF. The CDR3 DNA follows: TGTGCCAGCAGTTTAGACAGGAATTATCAGCCCCAGCATTTT.

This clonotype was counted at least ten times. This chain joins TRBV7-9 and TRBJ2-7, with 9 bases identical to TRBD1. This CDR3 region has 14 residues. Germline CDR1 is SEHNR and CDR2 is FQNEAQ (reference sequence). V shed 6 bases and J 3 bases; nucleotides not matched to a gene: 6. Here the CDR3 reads CASRPGTGNYEQYF. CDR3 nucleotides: TGTGCCAGCAGGCCCGGGACAGGGAACTACGAGCAGTACTTC. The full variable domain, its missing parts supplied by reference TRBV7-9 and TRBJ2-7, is DTGVSQNPRHKITKRGQNVTFRCDPISEHNRLYWYRQTLGQGPEFLTYFQNEAQLEKSRLLSDRFSAERPKGSFSTLEIQRTEQGDSAMYLCASRPGTGNYEQYFGPGTRLTVT.

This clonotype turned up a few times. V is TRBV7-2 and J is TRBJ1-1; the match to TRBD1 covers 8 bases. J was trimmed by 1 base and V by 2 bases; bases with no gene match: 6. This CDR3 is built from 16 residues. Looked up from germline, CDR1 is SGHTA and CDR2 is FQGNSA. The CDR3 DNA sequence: TGTGCCAGCAGCTTACTCGGACAGGGTGGGAACACTGAAGCTTTCTTT. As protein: CASSLLGQGGNTEAFF.

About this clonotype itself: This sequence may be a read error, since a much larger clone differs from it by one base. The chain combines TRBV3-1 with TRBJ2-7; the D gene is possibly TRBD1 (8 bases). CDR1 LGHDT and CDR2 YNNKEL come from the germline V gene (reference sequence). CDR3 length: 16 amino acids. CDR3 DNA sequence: TGTGCCAGCGGCCAAGATCGCGGCAGGGGGCGGGAGGAGCAGTACTTC. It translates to CASGQDRGRGREEQYF.

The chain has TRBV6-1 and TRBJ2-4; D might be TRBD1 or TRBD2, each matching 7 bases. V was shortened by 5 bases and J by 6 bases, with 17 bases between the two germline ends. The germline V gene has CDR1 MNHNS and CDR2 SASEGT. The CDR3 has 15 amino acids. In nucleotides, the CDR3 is TGTGCCAGCAGTCAAGGGGAGGGGGCTCGAAACATTCAGTACTTC. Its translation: CASSQGEGARNIQYF.

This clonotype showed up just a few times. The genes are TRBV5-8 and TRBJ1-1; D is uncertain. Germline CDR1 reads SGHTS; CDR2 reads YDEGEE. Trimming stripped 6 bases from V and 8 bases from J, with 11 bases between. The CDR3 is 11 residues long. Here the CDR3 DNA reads TGTGCCAGCAAAGTAGGGATCGAAGCTTTCTTT. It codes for CASKVGIEAFF.

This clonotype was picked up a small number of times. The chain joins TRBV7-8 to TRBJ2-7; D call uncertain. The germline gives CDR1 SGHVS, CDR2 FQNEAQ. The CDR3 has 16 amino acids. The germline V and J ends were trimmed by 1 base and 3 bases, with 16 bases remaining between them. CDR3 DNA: TGTGCCAGCAGCTTAGTGATACGTGGTTCGGGCTACGAGCAGTACTTC. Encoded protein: CASSLVIRGSGYEQYF.